The 18 T cell receptor beta chains reported below all come from one sample, sequenced in a study of blood T cell repertoires in COVID-19. Data came from immunoSEQ multiplex PCR; TCRdb stores just in-frame clones and leaves some out. The sample includes roughly 400,000 clones, just over 90% of them seen just once. Sequencing was performed on PBMCs or T cells enriched from blood (not recorded which). The receptors shown here come from a woman aged 40 to 49 who had been exposed to COVID-19.

This chain links TRBV5-1 with TRBJ2-7; weak D call: TRBD2 (6 bases). CDR1 and CDR2 from the germline V gene are SGHRS and YFSETQ. V was shortened by 2 bases and J by 0 bases, with 9 bases between the two germline ends. This CDR3 has 14 residues. This CDR3 reads CASSFAGSSYEQYF. In nucleotides, the CDR3 is TGCGCCAGCAGCTTCGCGGGGAGCTCCTACGAGCAGTACTTC.

The rearrangement joins TRBV7-6 to TRBJ1-1; D perhaps matches TRBD1 (5 bases). The CDR3 covers 14 residues. The germline V gene has CDR1 SGHVS and CDR2 FNYEAQ. V was trimmed by 2 bases and J by 3 bases, leaving 10 bases between them. In DNA form, the CDR3 reads TGTGCCAGCAGCTTATGGGGGGGAGACACTGAAGCTTTCTTT. Translated, it gives CASSLWGGDTEAFF. Drawing the rest from reference TRBV7-6 and TRBJ1-1, the complete variable domain is GAGVSQSPRYKVTKRGQDVALRCDPISGHVSLYWYRQALGQGPEFLTYFNYEAQQDKSGLPNDRFSAERPEGSISTLTIQRTEQRDSAMYRCASSLWGGDTEAFFGQGTRLTVV.

This chain uses TRBV7-2 with TRBJ2-1; 14 bases map to TRBD2. In germline, CDR1 is SGHTA, CDR2 FQGNSA. V was clipped by 5 bases and J by 1 base; unmatched bases: 10. CDR3 length equals 19 residues. For the CDR3, the DNA is TGTGCCAGCAGCCTACGGGGGACTAGCGGGAGCGGGTCCTACAATGAGCAGTTCTTC. It specifies CASSLRGTSGSGSYNEQFF.

V gene TRBV30 combines with J gene TRBJ1-5, with 11 bases lining up with TRBD1. The CDR3 has 15 residues. Germline V CDR1 and CDR2: GTSNPN, SVGIG (reference sequence). After removal of 5 bases from V and 7 bases from J, the junction contained 10 bases not matched to a gene. The CDR3 loop reads CAWGPPGTGGQPQHF. The CDR3 nucleotides read TGTGCCTGGGGGCCCCCCGGGACAGGGGGACAGCCCCAGCATTTT.

The chain couples TRBV30 to TRBJ2-1; 15 nucleotides agree with TRBD2. Per the germline V gene, CDR1 is GTSNPN and CDR2 is SVGIG (reference sequence). The CDR3 covers 18 residues. Losses at the gene ends were 4 bases for V and 8 bases for J; bases not matched to a gene: 15. The CDR3 is CAWNRGLAGGGHWDEQFF. DNA for the CDR3: TGTGCCTGGAACCGCGGACTAGCGGGAGGGGGGCATTGGGATGAGCAGTTCTTC. The full variable domain, rest sourced from reference TRBV30 and TRBJ2-1, is SQTIHQWPATLVQPVGSPLSLECTVEGTSNPNLYWYRQAAGRGLQLLFYSVGIGQISSEVPQNLSASRPQDRQFILSSKKLLLSDSGFYLCAWNRGLAGGGHWDEQFFGPGTRLTVL.

This chain uses TRBV24-1 with TRBJ1-2; D is unresolved. The CDR3 sequence is 13 residues long. Germline loops: CDR1 KGHDR, CDR2 SFDVKD. V lost 0 bases, J lost 5 bases, and 6 bases lay in between. The CDR3 reads CATSDLTTYGYTF. For the CDR3, the DNA is TGTGCCACCAGTGATTTGACCACATATGGCTACACCTTC.

This chain connects TRBV13 to TRBJ2-2; no clear D. This CDR3 has 12 amino acids. Germline V gives CDR1 PRHDT, CDR2 FYEKMQ (reference sequence). Trimming shortened V by 6 bases and J by 4 bases, and 6 bases separated the two germline ends. CDR3 bases: TGTGCCAGCAGTCCATCCACCGGGGAGCTGTTTTTT. Translation gives CASSPSTGELFF.

The chain couples TRBV27 to TRBJ2-7; a weak D match, TRBD1 (6 bases). The V gene's germline CDR1 is MNHEY and CDR2 SMNVEV (reference sequence). Trimming removed 3 bases at V and 7 bases at J, with 13 bases between. The CDR3 spans 13 residues. CDR3: CASSFRDNGEQYF. The CDR3 DNA reads as TGTGCCAGCAGTTTTAGGGACAATGGGGAGCAGTACTTC.

The V and J genes are TRBV27 and TRBJ1-1; TRBD1 is a possible D gene (5 bases). CDR3 length equals 14 residues. Germline V gene sequence: CDR1 MNHEY, CDR2 SMNVEV (reference sequence). The germline V and J ends were trimmed by 7 bases and 4 bases, with 16 bases remaining between them. CDR3 in DNA: TGTGCCAGCACCGCGGGGGGGAGCGGCACTGAAGCTTTCTTT. It yields the protein CASTAGGSGTEAFF.

The V and J genes are TRBV6-5 and TRBJ1-3; TRBD1 aligns across 9 bases. Germline CDR1 reads MNHEY; CDR2 reads SVGAGI. The trim removed 5 bases at V and 3 bases at J, leaving 5 bases unmatched. This CDR3 has 15 residues. The CDR3 protein is CASSKTGGVGNTIYF. In DNA form, the CDR3 reads TGTGCCAGCAGTAAAACAGGGGGCGTTGGAAACACCATATATTTT.

The chain uses TRBV19 and TRBJ1-5; the D is unclear. Trimming shortened V by 3 bases and J by 6 bases, and 9 bases separated the two germline ends. Germline assignment: CDR1 LNHDA and CDR2 SQIVND (reference sequence). This CDR3 spans 13 amino acids. CDR3 DNA sequence: TGTGCCAGTAGTATGCCCACAGTTCAGCCCCAGCATTTT. Its translation: CASSMPTVQPQHF. Together with reference TRBV19 and TRBJ1-5, the CDR3 gives the full variable domain: DGGITQSPKYLFRKEGQNVTLSCEQNLNHDAMYWYRQDPGQGLRLIYYSQIVNDFQKGDIAEGYSVSREKKESFPLTVTSAQKNPTAFYLCASSMPTVQPQHFGDGTRLSIL.

The chain employs TRBV21-1 and TRBJ2-5; TRBD1, the table's D call, was not compared with the DNA. TRBV21-1 constitutes a pseudogene. This CDR3 spans 18 amino acids. This CDR3 reads CASSKPRGRYCSQETQYF. For the CDR3, the DNA is TGTGCCAGCAGCAAGCCCAGGGGCCGTTACTGTTCCCAAGAGACCCAGTACTTC.

This sequence joins TRBV5-1 and TRBJ1-1; 10 bases are a match to TRBD1. The CDR3 extends over 15 amino acids. Germline V lookup: CDR1 SGHRS, CDR2 YFSETQ. J lost 3 bases, V lost 1 base, and 3 bases had no gene match. Written as DNA, the CDR3 is TGCGCCAGCAGCTTGAGGACAGGGGGGGACACTGAAGCTTTCTTT. Its protein is CASSLRTGGDTEAFF.

The chain couples TRBV30 to TRBJ1-2, with 11 bases lining up with TRBD1. This CDR3 contains 13 residues. Germline CDR1 is GTSNPN and CDR2 is SVGIG (reference sequence). V was pared by 5 bases and J by 1 base, with 0 bases of the junction left unmatched. This CDR3 reads CAWGTGGNYGYTF. CDR3 DNA: TGTGCCTGGGGGACAGGGGGTAACTATGGCTACACCTTC.

CDR3 sequence reads: CASTGILGPNVLTF. The CDR3 nucleotides are TGTGCCAGTACAGGGATTCTGGGGCCCAACGTCCTGACTTTC. The rearrangement joins TRBV19 to TRBJ2-6; D is perhaps TRBD1 (5 bases). V was pared by 7 bases and J by 8 bases, with 15 bases between. This CDR3 region has 14 residues. CDR1 is LNHDA and CDR2 is SQIVND in the germline V gene (reference sequence).

The gene calls are TRBV2 and TRBJ1-1; D ambiguous. Germline CDR1 SNHLY, CDR2 FYNNEI. V shed 6 bases and J shed 1 base, with 12 bases lying between them. The CDR3 contains 14 residues. The CDR3 DNA reads TGTGCCAGCAGGCCTACTGAACGGAACACTGAAGCTTTCTTT. Its translation: CASRPTERNTEAFF.

The rearrangement uses TRBV12-3 or TRBV12-4 and TRBJ2-3; D possibly corresponds to TRBD1 (5 bases). The CDR3 totals 13 residues. V shed 3 bases and J shed 4 bases, with 8 bases lying between them. The CDR3 loop is CASSFARADTQYF. The CDR3 nucleotides read TGTGCCAGCAGTTTTGCCAGGGCAGATACGCAGTATTTT.

The rearrangement links TRBV7-3 to TRBJ2-2; TRBD2 matches 9 bases. Germline CDR1 SGHTA, CDR2 FQGTGA. The CDR3 covers 18 residues. Trimming at V came to 2 bases and at J to 0 bases, leaving 7 bases not matched to a gene. The CDR3 protein is CASSLGLAGAANTGELFF. The CDR3 bases are TGTGCCAGCAGCTTAGGGTTAGCGGGGGCTGCGAACACCGGGGAGCTGTTTTTT.